The 25 T cell receptor beta chains reported below all come from one sample, sequenced in a study of technical replicates of blood from a few donors. Sequenced by immunoSEQ multiplex PCR; TCRdb stores in-frame clones only, minus some. This table holds tens of thousands of clones, around 90% found once. Material: T cells isolated from PBMCs. The receptors stem from a human donor in good health.

CDR3 in DNA: TGTGCCAGCAGCAGAGGGGAGACCCAGTACTTC. Its translation: CASSRGETQYF. The chain carries TRBV7-9 and TRBJ2-5, with D possibly TRBD2 on 5 matching bases. CDR3 size: 11 residues. Trimming left V 5 bases short and J 5 bases short, with 6 bases between. CDR1 and CDR2 from the germline V gene are SEHNR and FQNEAQ (reference sequence).

The rearrangement joins TRBV11-2 to TRBJ2-1; 10 bases match TRBD2. The CDR3 length is 16 residues. With V trimmed by 5 bases and J by 2 bases, 6 bases remained unmatched. CDR1 is SGHAT and CDR2 is FQNNGV in the germline V gene. CDR3 in amino acids: CASSRRTSGPYNEQFF. The CDR3 bases are TGTGCCAGCAGCCGGCGGACTAGCGGCCCCTACAATGAGCAGTTCTTC.

A single count supports this clone. The J gene is TRBJ2-7, the V gene TRBV19; the match to TRBD2 covers 10 bases. V was clipped by 7 bases and J by 2 bases; unmatched bases: 8. Germline V CDR1 and CDR2: LNHDA, SQIVND (reference sequence). The CDR3 spans 15 residues. CDR3 in amino acids: CASNPSGSGAYEQYF. The CDR3 DNA is TGTGCCAGTAATCCTAGCGGGAGTGGGGCCTACGAGCAGTACTTC.

The genes are TRBV30 and TRBJ1-5; the match to TRBD1 covers 7 bases. The junction had 2 bases not matched to a gene; V was cut back by 2 bases and J by 1 base. Germline CDR1 is GTSNPN and CDR2 is SVGIG (reference sequence). This CDR3 spans 14 amino acids. CDR3 nucleotides: TGTGCCTGGAGTAGAGGGGGCAGCAATCAGCCCCAGCATTTT. The encoded protein is CAWSRGGSNQPQHF. Supplemented by reference TRBV30 and TRBJ1-5, the full variable domain reads SQTIHQWPATLVQPVGSPLSLECTVEGTSNPNLYWYRQAAGRGLQLLFYSVGIGQISSEVPQNLSASRPQDRQFILSSKKLLLSDSGFYLCAWSRGGSNQPQHFGDGTRLSIL.

V gene TRBV7-9 combines with J gene TRBJ2-7; 10 nucleotides line up with TRBD2. V was pared by 0 bases and J by 4 bases, with 9 bases of the junction left unmatched. Looked up from germline, CDR1 is SEHNR and CDR2 is FQNEAQ (reference sequence). CDR3 length equals 17 residues. CDR3 amino acids: CASSLAPWTSGGYEQYF. As DNA, the CDR3 is TGTGCCAGCAGCTTAGCCCCGTGGACTAGCGGAGGTTACGAGCAGTACTTC.

This chain uses TRBV19 with TRBJ2-7; D is possibly TRBD2 (5 bases). CDR3 length: 13 amino acids. Germline CDR1 reads LNHDA; CDR2 reads SQIVND (reference sequence). The ends were cut back, 4 bases at V and 5 bases at J, with 12 bases in the middle. The CDR3 DNA reads as TGTGCCAGTAGTAAACTACTAGTCCACGAGCAGTACTTC. Amino acid sequence: CASSKLLVHEQYF.

V usage is TRBV2 and J usage is TRBJ1-4; the D gene is possibly TRBD1 (6 bases). Per germline, CDR1 SNHLY and CDR2 FYNNEI. V was trimmed by 5 bases and J by 4 bases, leaving 14 bases between them. CDR3 length: 15 amino acids. CDR3 nucleotide sequence: TGTGCCAGCAGTCCTTCGACAGGATATAATGAAAAACTGTTTTTT. As protein: CASSPSTGYNEKLFF.

The chain links TRBV6-5 to TRBJ2-7; D gene unclear. Trimming took 2 bases from V and 12 from J, leaving 11 bases between them. The CDR3 has 11 amino acids. The germline CDR1 and CDR2 sequences are MNHEY and SVGAGI. This CDR3 reads CASSYQARRYF. The CDR3 DNA is TGTGCCAGCAGTTACCAGGCTCGGCGGTACTTC.

This rearrangement joins TRBV10-3 to TRBJ2-1; TRBD2 agrees at 10 bases. In germline, CDR1 is ENHRY, CDR2 SYGVKD. This CDR3 comprises 17 residues. With V trimmed by 0 bases and J by 6 bases, 8 bases remained unmatched. CDR3 coding DNA: TGTGCCATCAGTGAGTCTGGAACTAGCGGGATAACCAATGAGCAGTTCTTC. Translating gives CAISESGTSGITNEQFF.

The rearrangement joins TRBV28 to TRBJ1-3; D perhaps matches TRBD1 (5 bases). The V and J ends lost 3 bases and 3 bases respectively, with 9 bases between them. The V gene's germline CDR1 is MDHEN and CDR2 SYDVKM. The CDR3 contains 14 residues. CDR3: CASSLGGLGNTIYF. As DNA, the CDR3 is TGTGCCAGCAGTTTGGGGGGACTTGGAAACACCATATATTTT.

This clone was recorded once. This chain uses TRBV21-1 with TRBJ2-1; the D call TRBD2 from the table was never checked on the DNA. TRBV21-1 is noted as a pseudogene. The CDR3 is 17 residues long. The CDR3 DNA reads TGTGCCAGCAGCAAAAAGGGGGGAGGGAGCTCCTACAATGAGCAGTTCTTC. This encodes CASSKKGGGSSYNEQFF.

J is TRBJ1-5 and V is TRBV29-1; TRBD1 matches at 8 bases. V lost 4 bases to trimming and J lost 12 bases; unmatched junction nucleotides: 5. This CDR3 spans 11 amino acids. The germline gives CDR1 SQVTM, CDR2 ANQGSEA. This chain's CDR3 is CSVGTGGSQHF. The CDR3 DNA is TGCAGCGTTGGAACAGGGGGGAGCCAGCATTTT.

V usage is TRBV4-2 and J usage is TRBJ1-1; D not certain. The CDR3 contains 16 residues. Trimming took 5 bases from V and 0 from J, leaving 16 bases between them. Per the germline V gene, CDR1 is LGHNA and CDR2 is YNFKEQ. Here the CDR3 reads CASSETIELMNTEAFF. In DNA form, the CDR3 reads TGTGCCAGCAGCGAAACCATAGAACTTATGAACACTGAAGCTTTCTTT.

The chain couples TRBV29-1 to TRBJ1-2, with TRBD1 as a possible D gene (5 bases). Trimming stripped 6 bases from V and 5 bases from J, with 16 bases between. Germline-derived CDR1 and CDR2 are SQVTM and ANQGSEA. This CDR3 has 13 residues. This CDR3 reads CSVPEGGGYGYTF. The CDR3 DNA reads TGCAGCGTCCCAGAAGGTGGGGGGTATGGCTACACCTTC.

V usage is TRBV5-4 and J usage is TRBJ1-1; D remains unclear. The CDR3 sequence is 13 residues long. Germline V gene lookup returns CDR1 SGHNT and CDR2 YYREEE (reference sequence). Trimming left V 0 bases short and J 6 bases short, with 9 bases between. As DNA, the CDR3 is TGTGCCAGCAGCTTGGATGGCATCTCTGAAGCTTTCTTT. Translation gives CASSLDGISEAFF. Combining the CDR3 with reference TRBV5-4 and TRBJ1-1 gives the whole variable domain ETGVTQSPTHLIKTRGQQVTLRCSSQSGHNTVSWYQQALGQGPQFIFQYYREEENGRGNFPPRFSGLQFPNYSSELNVNALELDDSALYLCASSLDGISEAFFGQGTRLTVV.

The chain recombines TRBV30 with TRBJ2-3; 8 nucleotides agree with TRBD2. The trim removed 5 bases at V and 3 bases at J, leaving 13 bases unmatched. The CDR3 contains 16 residues. Germline V gene sequence: CDR1 GTSNPN, CDR2 SVGIG (reference sequence). CDR3 in DNA: TGTGCCTGGGCTGACGGGACTAGAAACCCTACAGATACGCAGTATTTT. As protein: CAWADGTRNPTDTQYF.

This clone was recorded a few times. The rearrangement uses TRBV19 and TRBJ1-2; D remains ambiguous. Germline CDR1 and CDR2: LNHDA and SQIVND (reference sequence). Between the trimmed V and J ends, which lost 3 bases and 12 bases, there was a span of 11 bases. This CDR3 contains 11 residues. The CDR3 spells CASSIRAMHTF. Written as DNA, the CDR3 is TGTGCCAGTAGTATCCGAGCGATGCACACCTTC.

V is TRBV7-8 and J is TRBJ1-1; D is ambiguous. Germline assignment: CDR1 SGHVS and CDR2 FQNEAQ. The CDR3 is 14 amino acids. The V and J ends lost 1 base and 6 bases respectively, with 12 bases between them. The CDR3 nucleotides are TGTGCCAGCAGCTTAGTGTCGAGCCCTCCTGAAGCTTTCTTT. Protein sequence: CASSLVSSPPEAFF.

The J gene is TRBJ1-4, the V gene TRBV27; TRBD1 matches 10 bases. The CDR3 has 16 amino acids. Germline loops: CDR1 MNHEY, CDR2 SMNVEV (reference sequence). Germline trimming cut 5 bases from V and 2 bases from J; bases unmatched to any gene: 5. For the CDR3, the DNA is TGTGCCAGCAGTGAAGACAGGGGGCTTACTAATGAAAAACTGTTTTTT. Protein product: CASSEDRGLTNEKLFF.

This chain joins TRBV27 and TRBJ1-4, with TRBD1 matching over 8 bases. The CDR3 loop spans 15 amino acids. With V trimmed by 6 bases and J by 8 bases, 11 bases remained unmatched. CDR1 is MNHEY, CDR2 SMNVEV, per germline (reference sequence). The CDR3 is CASSTYDRGREKLFF. The CDR3 region has the DNA TGTGCCAGCAGCACATATGACAGGGGTCGAGAAAAACTGTTTTTT.

This chain uses TRBV7-3 with TRBJ2-3; the match to TRBD2 covers 8 bases. The CDR3 runs 14 residues. The trim removed 5 bases at V and 3 bases at J, leaving 4 bases unmatched. CDR1 and CDR2 (germline): SGHTA, FQGTGA. The CDR3: CASSPGLETDTQYF. CDR3 coding DNA: TGTGCCAGCAGCCCGGGACTAGAGACAGATACGCAGTATTTT.

The sample holds one count of this clone. The rearrangement uses TRBV5-6 and TRBJ2-6; 8 nucleotides line up with TRBD1. The CDR3 has 19 amino acids. Germline V gene sequence: CDR1 SGHDT, CDR2 YYEEEE. The junction had 12 bases not matched to a gene; V was cut back by 4 bases and J by 0 bases. This chain's CDR3 is CASSPSPGTGASGANVLTF. CDR3 in DNA: TGTGCCAGCAGCCCCTCCCCCGGGACAGGAGCCTCTGGGGCCAACGTCCTGACTTTC.

CDR3: CASSLAGAAYEQYF. CDR3 coding DNA: TGTGCCAGCAGCTTAGCGGGAGCGGCCTACGAGCAGTACTTC. The V gene is TRBV7-2, the J gene TRBJ2-7; perhaps TRBD2 as D (5 bases). Germline V gives CDR1 SGHTA, CDR2 FQGNSA. Deletions cut 0 bases from V and 2 bases from J, with 8 bases between. This CDR3 is built from 14 residues. Drawing the rest from reference TRBV7-2 and TRBJ2-7, the complete variable domain is GAGVSQSPSNKVTEKGKDVELRCDPISGHTALYWYRQSLGQGLEFLIYFQGNSAPDKSGLPSDRFSAERTGGSVSTLTIQRTQQEDSAVYLCASSLAGAAYEQYFGPGTRLTVT.

As concerns this clone: Germline is not matched at one junction end, which may reflect a read error. The chain is built from TRBV6-1 and TRBJ2-7, with D possibly matching TRBD1 (5 bases). Germline V gene sequence: CDR1 MNHNS, CDR2 SASEGT. The CDR3 has 15 amino acids. The CDR3 DNA reads TGTGCCAGCAGGGAAGACAGAAGCTACTCCTACGAGCAGTACTTC. This gives the protein CASREDRSYSYEQYF.

There are a few counts of this clone. The chain has TRBV2 and TRBJ1-1; D is ambiguous. The CDR3 length is 11 residues. Deletions cut 7 bases from V and 7 bases from J, with 10 bases between. The germline gives CDR1 SNHLY, CDR2 FYNNEI. CDR3 residues: CASISSVEAFF. As DNA, the CDR3 is TGTGCCAGCATAAGTTCAGTTGAAGCTTTCTTT.